One sample yielded the 5 T cell receptor beta chains listed below, sequenced in a study of regulatory T cells in long-lasting Graves disease. Through Arm-PCR of CDR3 regions and iRepertoire HTBI primers, TCR beta libraries were built. TCRdb reprocessed the multiplex PCR reads with MiXCR, giving one entry per CDR3 protein. Seen here are a few hundred thousand distinct CDR3 sequences, roughly 20% observed once, and the top ten hold 28%. The time point was: persistent/refractory GD, antithyroid drugs over 5 years with positive TRAb. PBMC RNA was the source of the TCR library. The sample consisted of peripheral blood mononuclear cells (PBMCs), taken when the disease was refractory, from a patient treated with antithyroid drugs. All receptors come from a woman aged 40 to 50 with Graves disease.

This clonotype was seen a handful of times. This CDR3 reads CASSQTGGLVETQYF. In DNA form, the CDR3 reads TGTGCCAGCAGCCAAACAGGGGGTCTTGTGGAGACCCAGTACTTC. The rearrangement uses TRBV7-6 and TRBJ2-5; 8 bases align to TRBD1. V lost 5 bases, J lost 5 bases, and 10 bases stayed unmatched. This CDR3 region has 15 residues. CDR1 and CDR2 (germline): SGHVS, FNYEAQ.

The V call is TRBV7-3, the J call TRBJ1-1, with D unresolved. Trimming pared 2 bases from V and 1 base from J, leaving 14 bases between. Germline CDR1 SGHTA, CDR2 FQGTGA. This CDR3 has 16 residues. The CDR3 sequence: CASSLGREKENTEAFF. In DNA, the CDR3 is TGTGCCAGCAGCTTAGGTCGGGAGAAAGAGAACACTGAAGCTTTCTTT.

This clonotype was detected ten times or more. The rearrangement joins TRBV28 to TRBJ1-5, with D perhaps matching TRBD1 (5 bases). The CDR3 covers 16 residues. Germline values: CDR1 MDHEN, CDR2 SYDVKM. Trimming took 6 bases from V and 5 from J, leaving 20 bases between them. The CDR3 reads CASRIPGPPRDQPQHF. The DNA of the CDR3 is TGTGCCAGCAGGATCCCGGGACCCCCTCGGGATCAGCCCCAGCATTTT.

This clonotype has just a few counts. Written as DNA, the CDR3 is TGTGCCAGCAGCGTAGGACAGAATCAGCCCCAGCATTTT. This encodes CASSVGQNQPQHF. The rearrangement joins TRBV9 to TRBJ1-5, with D possibly TRBD1 on 5 matching bases. V gave up 0 bases and J gave up 4 bases, with 5 bases separating them. The CDR3 covers 13 residues. CDR1 is SGDLS, CDR2 YYNGEE, per germline.

This clonotype was observed many times. The CDR3 nucleotides are TGTGCCAGCAGCTTAACCCCGGTCCGGATCGGAGCGGGAGGTTCCCAAGAGACCCAGTACTTC. This codes for CASSLTPVRIGAGGSQETQYF. The chain carries TRBV7-9 and TRBJ2-5; 9 positions match TRBD2. CDR3 size: 21 residues. Trimming cost V 2 bases and J 1 base; bases outside gene matches: 20. Looked up from germline, CDR1 is SEHNR and CDR2 is FQNEAQ (reference sequence).